This T cell receptor (beta chain) was recorded in a study of blood T cell repertoires in COVID-19. Those enrolled in Seattle joined during active infection and were followed longitudinally afterward. CDR3 length: 17 amino acids. With 2 bases removed from V and 6 bases from J, the gap between germline ends came to 23 bases. Germline V gives CDR1 KGHSH, CDR2 LQKENI. The method was immunoSEQ multiplex PCR; TCRdb's version includes in-frame clones alone and lacks a portion of them. The sample consists of tens of thousands of clones, 65% to 90% of them appearing once. The source is a man aged 50 or older with COVID-19, enrolled during active disease. The sequencing input was peripheral blood. The chain carries TRBV18 and TRBJ2-7, with D possibly being TRBD1 (6 bases). CDR3 DNA: TGTGCCAGCTCACCAACGCGTCTGGCACAGGGTACTTTCGAGCAGTACTTC. It codes for CASSPTRLAQGTFEQYF. Drawing the rest from reference TRBV18 and TRBJ2-7, the complete variable domain is NAGVMQNPRHLVRRRGQEARLRCSPMKGHSHVYWYRQLPEEGLKFMVYLQKENIIDESGMPKERFSAEFPKEGPSILRIQQVVRGDSAAYFCASSPTRLAQGTFEQYFGPGTRLTVT.